Reported below is one T cell receptor beta chain. This record comes from a study of T cell responses to AZD1222 COVID-19 vaccine. Study in general: The study pooled second doses at about 4 or about 12 weeks.

The J segment lost 3 bases and the V segment lost 5 bases, leaving 4 bases of the junction unmatched. The CDR3 is 14 amino acids. Per germline, CDR1 LNHDA and CDR2 SQIVND (reference sequence). TCRdb keeps only in-frame clones here, not all; method: immunoSEQ multiplex PCR. Of 120,000 or so clones in the sample, around 92% were seen once. The specimen was peripheral blood, collected on day 0 of AZD1222 vaccination. This TCR was sampled from an adult in good health. This sequence joins TRBV19 and TRBJ2-7, with 10 positions matching TRBD2. CDR3 in amino acids: CASSAGLAVYEQYF. The CDR3 DNA reads as TGTGCCAGTAGTGCTGGACTAGCGGTCTACGAGCAGTACTTC.